The source of this T cell receptor (beta chain) is a study of identical twins (dated by TCRdb to 2016 to 2018). In the study overall: To test whether fetal clonotypes persist, this study deep-sequenced TCR alpha and beta repertoires from monozygotic twins, from unrelated adults of various ages, and from cord blood. To rule out contamination, replicate twin experiments were performed at different times with different library preparation protocols. Study-wide findings and limitations: Because the same donors could not be followed over many years, conclusions were based on cross-sectional statistical analysis. Invariant T cells such as MAIT and iNKT could partly confound zero-insertion analyses, though diverse VJ usage argued against this for most clonotypes. Excess twin sharing in beta out-of-frame sequences was weaker because fewer shared sequences lowered the signal-to-noise ratio. Compared with coincidental sharing between unrelated individuals, out-of-frame TCR alpha sequences shared between twins showed an excess of sequences with low generation probability. Fewer insertions were carried by abundant cord blood beta clonotypes, a similar but weaker trend appeared in young adult naive repertoires, and no such trend appeared in memory repertoires. Out-of-frame TCR alpha sharing in monozygotic twins was systematically underestimated by recombination models, whereas sharing between unrelated individuals was in agreement with the recombination models.

Only healthy Caucasian donors were included. The twin cohort consisted of three pairs of female monozygotic twins, all aged about 18 to 29 years. Positive isolation kits from Invitrogen were used to isolate the CD4+ and CD8+ T cell populations. This clonotype was counted a few times. Its antigen specificity is not known. No base-level quality is on record; no much larger clone is a single base apart. Library construction relied on 5' RACE. Sequencing used an Illumina HiSeq 2000. Template switching introduced a universal primer binding site; the final cDNA contained a unique molecular identifier, enabling accurate counting of TCR cDNA molecules. Specific primers in the conserved constant-segment region were used to synthesize first-strand cDNA for the TCR alpha and beta chains. To control for contamination, every cDNA library carried two barcodes: a SMART-Mk sample barcode plus Illumina barcodes. TruSeq adapter sequences, together with Illumina sample barcodes, were added in two successive PCR steps. The TCR alpha and beta cDNA libraries were sequenced on the Illumina HiSeq platform using custom primers. The authors' pipeline ran thus. MiGEC processed the raw reads to extract unique molecular identifiers, while MiXCR was used to determine the CDR3 positions. Recombination models were inferred per individual with the repgenHMM and IGoR tools using an EM algorithm. The analysis of shared clonotypes was done with the tcR package in R, with sharing normalized by the product of cloneset sizes. To study raw recombination free of thymic and clonal selection effects, out-of-frame nonproductive sequences were analyzed. TCRdb redid the processing of the public reads, applying fastp at Q25 and MiXCR, and retained in-frame beta chains. All rows with the same CDR3 protein become a single entry with the most common DNA and genes. The V and J calls here are based on TCRdb, not the publication. The sample table lists hundreds of thousands of distinct CDR3 sequences, 24% of them with a count of one. About 2.7% of the sample lies in the top ten.

V trim: 7 bases; J trim: 12 bases; unmatched bases: 11. Its CDR3 holds 15 amino acids, cysteine through phenylalanine. The CDR3 DNA has 45 bases and is translated from base 1. The germline V gene supplies CDR1 SGHRS and CDR2 YFSETQ. This sample also belongs to another study, concerning T cells expressing NK-cell markers. According to the second study: TCR beta-chain repertoires were profiled in sorted CD3+CD56+NKG2C+, CD3+CD56+NKG2C- and CD3+CD56-NKG2C+ T-cell subsets from several donors. Of the eight sequenced donors, seven were found to be HCMV-seropositive and one was found to be HCMV-seronegative. In several experiments an anti-gammadeltaTCR antibody was added to restrict sorting to alphabetaTCR-expressing T cells. In six donors, the dominant CD3+CD56+NKG2C+ clonotypes ranked among the top 10 CD8+ clonotypes, making up 1.0-7.0% of CD8+ T cells. Those dominant clonotypes were again the most abundant among CD3+CD56-NKG2C+ cells in four donors, at about 25-65%. It remained unclear whether the expanded NKG2C-expressing T cell clones were specific for HCMV antigens. The eight sequenced donors were randomly selected healthy volunteers, three men and five women. HCMV-specific IgG was detected in serum with a commercial ELISA kit to determine HCMV serostatus. MIGEC was used to demultiplex reads and group the reads by UMI, and MiTCR was used to assemble and quantify clonotypes. To exclude erroneous sequences, any TCR cDNA sequence not supported by at least two reads was discarded. The tcR package was used for downstream repertoire analysis, with clonotypes matched between fractions based on CDR3 nucleotide sequence plus V segment. Antigen specificity was annotated against VDJdb with VDJmatch, allowing one amino acid substitution in CDR3.

The specimen sequenced was CD4+ T cells sorted from blood. The receptor chain draws on TRBV5-1 and TRBJ2-1, with 15 junctional bases fitting TRBD2. This clonotype was obtained from a woman aged 18 to 35 in good health. The DNA is as follows: TGCGCCAGCCTACCGGGACTAGCGGGGGGAATGAGGCAGTTCTTC. Its translation reads: CASLPGLAGGMRQFF.